Following are 13 T cell receptor beta chains from one sample sequenced in a study of molecular identifiers for immune sequencing clone quantification. TCRdb recomputed calls from the PCR reads with MiXCR, one row per CDR3 protein. The table lists hundreds of thousands of distinct CDR3 sequences, about 20% of them singletons. Sequencing was done on a sample of naive CD8+ T cells from blood, with Jurkat cell RNA spiked in. Subset of the sample: FACS-sorted CD8+CD4-CCR7+CD45RA+ naive T cells. These receptors were collected from a human donor in good health. Some libraries in this study had Jurkat cell RNA spiked in.

This clonotype was recorded many times. This chain joins TRBV20-1 and TRBJ2-7; 13 bases are shared with TRBD2. CDR3 length: 14 residues. J was trimmed by 4 bases and V by 5 bases; bases with no gene match: 5. Looked up from germline, CDR1 is DFQATT and CDR2 is SNEGSKA (reference sequence). DNA for the CDR3: TGCAGTGCTCCAAGGACTAGCGGGAGTTACGAGCAGTACTTC. Protein: CSAPRTSGSYEQYF.

This clonotype was detected a few times. V is TRBV6-6 and J is TRBJ2-7, with D perhaps TRBD1 (5 bases). This CDR3 has 14 amino acids. Trimming removed 3 bases at V and 2 bases at J, with 11 bases between. Germline V lookup: CDR1 MNHNY, CDR2 SVGAGI (reference sequence). CDR3 bases: TGTGCCAGCAGTTATTACAGGTCAACCTACGAGCAGTACTTC. Amino acid sequence: CASSYYRSTYEQYF.

Points on this clonotype: Germline is not matched at one junction end, which may reflect a read error. The J gene is TRBJ2-7, the V gene TRBV20-1; no reliable D call. This CDR3 has 14 amino acids. Germline assignment: CDR1 DFQATT and CDR2 SNEGSKA (reference sequence). The CDR3 loop reads CSAGDLTSSYEQYF. In DNA form, the CDR3 reads TGCAGTGCTGGAGATCTTACCAGCTCCTACGAGCAGTACTTC.

The V call is TRBV7-9, the J call TRBJ2-3, with a weak D call TRBD2 (5 bases). The ends were cut back, 0 bases at V and 6 bases at J, with 13 bases in the middle. Germline lookup yields CDR1 SEHNR and CDR2 FQNEAQ (reference sequence). This CDR3 spans 15 amino acids. In DNA, the CDR3 is TGTGCCAGCAGCTTAGCTTGGGAGTACGGCGATACGCAGTATTTT. This encodes CASSLAWEYGDTQYF.

This chain joins TRBV29-1 and TRBJ2-1, with D unresolved. V was clipped by 2 bases and J by 2 bases, with 7 bases between them. This CDR3 is built from 13 residues. The germline V gene has CDR1 SQVTM and CDR2 ANQGSEA. The CDR3 region is CSVERDTYNEQFF. The CDR3 DNA is TGCAGCGTTGAACGCGACACCTACAATGAGCAGTTCTTC.

This clonotype was counted many times. The chain couples TRBV28 to TRBJ2-7, with TRBD1 matching 9 bases. CDR3 length: 14 residues. The germline CDR1 and CDR2 sequences are MDHEN and SYDVKM. The trim removed 5 bases at V and 1 base at J, leaving 3 bases unmatched. Written as DNA, the CDR3 is TGTGCCAGCAGTCGGACAGGGGAATCCTACGAGCAGTACTTC. Residues: CASSRTGESYEQYF.

This clonotype was observed at least ten times. CDR3 in amino acids: CASSSGTSTDTQYF. CDR3 in DNA: TGTGCCAGCAGCTCAGGGACTAGCACAGATACGCAGTATTTT. V and J are TRBV5-5 and TRBJ2-3; D might be TRBD2 (6 bases). CDR1 is SGHKS, CDR2 YYEKEE, per germline (reference sequence). This CDR3 has 14 residues. The V and J ends lost 3 bases and 0 bases respectively, with 8 bases between them.

Notes on this clonotype: A much more abundant neighbour one base away suggests this may be a read error. V usage is TRBV28 and J usage is TRBJ2-7, with D possibly matching TRBD2 (6 bases). This CDR3 contains 14 residues. Trimming pared 7 bases from V and 7 bases from J, leaving 20 bases between. Germline CDR1 is MDHEN and CDR2 is SYDVKM. The DNA for the CDR3 is TGTGCCAGCACGTCGGACCCTCGCCGGGAGGAGCAGTACTTC. Amino acids: CASTSDPRREEQYF. Full variable domain (outside the CDR3, taken from reference TRBV28 and TRBJ2-7): DVKVTQSSRYLVKRTGEKVFLECVQDMDHENMFWYRQDPGLGLRLIYFSYDVKMKEKGDIPEGYSVSREKKERFSLILESASTNQTSMYLCASTSDPRREEQYFGPGTRLTVT.

J is TRBJ2-7 and V is TRBV7-2; D may match TRBD1 or TRBD2 (5 bases each). Germline V lookup: CDR1 SGHTA, CDR2 FQGNSA. CDR3 size: 12 residues. V lost 2 bases and J lost 7, with 9 bases in between. In DNA form, the CDR3 reads TGTGCCAGCAGCTTACCGGGGCGAGAGCAGTACTTC. Its protein is CASSLPGREQYF.

This clonotype was detected ten times or more. V usage is TRBV4-1 and J usage is TRBJ1-4, with D unclear. The V end lost 1 base, the J end lost 11 bases, and 5 bases lay between the germline ends. The CDR3 is 11 amino acids. The germline gives CDR1 MGHRA, CDR2 YSYEKL. CDR3 in amino acids: CASSQGTKLFF. The CDR3, as DNA: TGCGCCAGCAGCCAAGGCACCAAACTGTTTTTT.

Concerning this clonotype itself: With a much larger clone just one base away, this may be a read error. The gene calls are TRBV12-3 or TRBV12-4 and TRBJ1-4, with 8 bases that match TRBD1. V dropped 3 bases and J dropped 10; count of bases not matched to a gene: 10. The CDR3 has 15 amino acids. In DNA form, the CDR3 reads TGTGCCAGCAGTTTCTTAGGGGCAGGGGGCGGAAAACTGTTTTTT. Amino acids: CASSFLGAGGGKLFF.

Comments on this clonotype: Germline and junction disagree at one end, which may indicate a read error. The CDR3 sequence: CAGSPVWELNYEQYF. CDR3 DNA: TGTGCCGGCAGCCCTGTGTGGGAGTTGAACTACGAGCAGTACTTC. This rearrangement joins TRBV7-9 to TRBJ2-7; maybe TRBD2 (5 bases). This CDR3 is built from 15 residues. The germline gives CDR1 SEHNR, CDR2 FQNEAQ (reference sequence). The full variable domain, completed using reference TRBV7-9 and TRBJ2-7, is DTGVSQNPRHKITKRGQNVTFRCDPISEHNRLYWYRQTLGQGPEFLTYFQNEAQLEKSRLLSDRFSAERPKGSFSTLEIQRTEQGDSAMYLCAGSPVWELNYEQYFGPGTRLTVT.

Many counts were recorded for this clonotype. This rearrangement joins TRBV21-1 to TRBJ1-5. TRBV21-1 counts as a pseudogene. CDR3 length: 16 amino acids. Here the CDR3 reads CASSKRGLNSNQPQHF. In DNA, the CDR3 is TGTGCCAGCAGCAAAAGGGGATTGAATAGCAATCAGCCCCAGCATTTT.